This T cell receptor beta chain was observed in a study of shared clonotypes between healthy human individuals. The study, taken as a whole, reports: With few donors, the genetic and exposure-history diversity represented was limited.

There were only Caucasian adults among the donors, and all lived in Nashville, Tennessee. This clone has only one observation. What it recognizes is unknown. The CDR3 is 14 amino acids. V was shortened by 6 bases and J by 4 bases, with 15 bases between the two germline ends. The germline CDR1 and CDR2 sequences are MGHDK and SYGVNS. Splitting of each subset's genomic DNA was done evenly across several immunoSEQ plates. Profiled with immunoSEQ multiplex PCR; TCRdb holds only in-frame clones, not every one. The data hold some 200,000 clones, with around 63% observed a single time. Input material: memory CD4+ T cells sorted from blood. Subset: CD45RA-negative fraction. The receptor's source is a man younger than 45 in good health. This chain connects TRBV25-1 to TRBJ1-2, with D perhaps matching TRBD1 (5 bases). CDR3 sequence (DNA): TGTGCCAGCAGCGAACCGGGACGCGGCTATGGCTACACCTTC. It yields the protein CASSEPGRGYGYTF.